This T cell receptor (beta chain) comes out of a study of CD8 T cells in ankylosing spondylitis. TCRdb reprocessed the 5' RACE reads with MiXCR, giving one entry per CDR3 protein. The repertoire holds some 250,000 distinct CDR3 sequences, with about 10% as singletons. Trimming removed 3 bases from V and 1 base from J, with 16 bases in between. CDR3 size: 16 residues. Germline V lookup: CDR1 SGHAT, CDR2 FQNNGV. This TCR was recovered from a male donor with ankylosing spondylitis or in good health (not recorded which). Material: blood, either unsorted or a sorted T cell fraction (not recorded which). This chain joins TRBV11-2 and TRBJ2-7; no definite D call. The CDR3 loop reads CASSFDFLDSSYEQYF. The CDR3 DNA reads TGTGCCAGCAGCTTCGACTTTCTAGATTCGTCCTACGAGCAGTACTTC. Variable domain in full (rest from reference TRBV11-2 and TRBJ2-7): EAGVAQSPRYKIIEKRQSVAFWCNPISGHATLYWYQQILGQGPKLLIQFQNNGVVDDSQLPKDRFSAERLKGVDSTLKIQPAKLEDSAVYLCASSFDFLDSSYEQYFGPGTRLTVT.